The present T cell receptor beta chain was sequenced within a study of blood T cells in healthy people across ages. This CDR3 contains 11 residues. Germline CDR1 reads MGHDK; CDR2 reads SYGVNS. V dropped 6 bases and J dropped 4 bases, with 7 bases sitting between them. A second PCR, run for about 7 to 12 cycles, used a sample-barcoded 5' primer plus a J-beta primer mix. TCRdb analysed the 5' RACE reads with MiXCR anew, one entry per CDR3 protein. The top ten hold about 30% of the sample, which has around 280,000 distinct CDR3 sequences, roughly 26% seen once. Sequences were obtained from blood. The sequence was collected from a woman in her seventies in good health. V gene TRBV25-1 combines with J gene TRBJ2-7; possible D gene TRBD2, 5 bases. The CDR3 coding sequence is TGTGCCAGCAGGGGCGGGTACGAGCAGTACTTC. Its protein product is CASRGGYEQYF.